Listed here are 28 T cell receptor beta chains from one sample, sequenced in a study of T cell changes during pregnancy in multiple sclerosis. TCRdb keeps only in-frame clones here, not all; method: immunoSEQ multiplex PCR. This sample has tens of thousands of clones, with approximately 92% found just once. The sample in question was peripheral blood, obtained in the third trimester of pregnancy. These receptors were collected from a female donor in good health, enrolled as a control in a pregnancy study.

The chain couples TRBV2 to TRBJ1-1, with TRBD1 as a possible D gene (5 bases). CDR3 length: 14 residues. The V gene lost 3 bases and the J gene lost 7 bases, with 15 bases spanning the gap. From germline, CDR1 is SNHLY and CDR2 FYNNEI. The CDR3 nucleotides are TGTGCCAGCAGTGATCAGGGAAGGTTAGGTGAAGCTTTCTTT. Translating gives CASSDQGRLGEAFF.

The CDR3 is CASSPPRLGWAQETQYF. The CDR3 region has the DNA TGCGCCAGCAGCCCCCCCAGACTAGGGTGGGCGCAAGAGACCCAGTACTTC. The chain uses TRBV4-1 and TRBJ2-5; a weak D match, TRBD2 (6 bases). From germline, CDR1 is MGHRA and CDR2 YSYEKL. Trimming cost V 4 bases and J 2 bases, with 20 bases left between them. The CDR3 has 17 residues.

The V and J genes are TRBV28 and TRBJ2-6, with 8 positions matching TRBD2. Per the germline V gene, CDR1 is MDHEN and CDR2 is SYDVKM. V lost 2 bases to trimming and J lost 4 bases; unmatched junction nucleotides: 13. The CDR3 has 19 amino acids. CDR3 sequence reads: CASSLPGAGAALGANVLTF. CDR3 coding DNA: TGTGCCAGCAGTTTACCAGGAGCGGGAGCTGCTTTGGGGGCCAACGTCCTGACTTTC.

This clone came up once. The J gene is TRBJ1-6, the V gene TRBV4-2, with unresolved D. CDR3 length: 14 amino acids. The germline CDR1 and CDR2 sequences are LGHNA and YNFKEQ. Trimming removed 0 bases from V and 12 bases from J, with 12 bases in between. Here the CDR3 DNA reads TGTGCCAGCAGCCAAGATGGAGTCGGTCAACCCCTCCACTTT. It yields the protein CASSQDGVGQPLHF.

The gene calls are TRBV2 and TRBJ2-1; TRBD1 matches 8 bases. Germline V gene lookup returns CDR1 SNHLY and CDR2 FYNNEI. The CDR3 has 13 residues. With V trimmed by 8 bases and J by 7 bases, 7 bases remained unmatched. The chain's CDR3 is CASGRGRVNEQFF. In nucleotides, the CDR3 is TGTGCCAGCGGCAGGGGGCGCGTGAATGAGCAGTTCTTC. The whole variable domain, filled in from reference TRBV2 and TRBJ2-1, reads EPEVTQTPSHQVTQMGQEVILRCVPISNHLYFYWYRQILGQKVEFLVSFYNNEISEKSEIFDDQFSVERPDGSNFTLKIRSTKLEDSAMYFCASGRGRVNEQFFGPGTRLTVL.

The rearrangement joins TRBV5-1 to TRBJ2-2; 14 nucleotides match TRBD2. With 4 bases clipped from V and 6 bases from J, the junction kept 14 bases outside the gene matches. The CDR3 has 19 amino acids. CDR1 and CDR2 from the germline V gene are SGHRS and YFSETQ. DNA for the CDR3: TGCGCCAGCAGCCGAAGGGGACTAGCGGGAGAGGGGGGCGCCGGGGAGCTGTTTTTT. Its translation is CASSRRGLAGEGGAGELFF.

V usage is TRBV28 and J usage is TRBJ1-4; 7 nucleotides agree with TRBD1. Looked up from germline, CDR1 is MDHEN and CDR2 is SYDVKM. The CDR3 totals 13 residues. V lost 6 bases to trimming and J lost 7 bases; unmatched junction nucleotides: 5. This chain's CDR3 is CASSLTGTEKLFF. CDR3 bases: TGTGCCAGCAGCTTGACAGGGACTGAAAAACTGTTTTTT.

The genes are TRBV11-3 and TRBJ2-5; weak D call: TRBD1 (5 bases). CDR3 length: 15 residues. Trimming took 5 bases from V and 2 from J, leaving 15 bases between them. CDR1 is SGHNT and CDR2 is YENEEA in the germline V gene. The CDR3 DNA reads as TGTGCCAGCAGCGAGAGGTCAGGGATTCAAGAGACCCAGTACTTC. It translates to CASSERSGIQETQYF.

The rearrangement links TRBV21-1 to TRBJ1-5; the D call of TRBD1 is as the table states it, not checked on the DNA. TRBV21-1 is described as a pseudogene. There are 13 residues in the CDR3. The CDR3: CASSGGQWQPQHF. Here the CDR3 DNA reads TGTGCCAGCAGCGGGGGCCAGTGGCAGCCCCAGCATTTT.

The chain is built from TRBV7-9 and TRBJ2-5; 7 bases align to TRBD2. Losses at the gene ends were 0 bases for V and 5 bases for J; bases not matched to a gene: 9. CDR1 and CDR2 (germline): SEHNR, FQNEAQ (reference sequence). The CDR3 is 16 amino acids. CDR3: CASSLAGSGARETQYF. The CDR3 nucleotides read TGTGCCAGCAGCTTAGCGGGCAGCGGGGCACGGGAGACCCAGTACTTC.

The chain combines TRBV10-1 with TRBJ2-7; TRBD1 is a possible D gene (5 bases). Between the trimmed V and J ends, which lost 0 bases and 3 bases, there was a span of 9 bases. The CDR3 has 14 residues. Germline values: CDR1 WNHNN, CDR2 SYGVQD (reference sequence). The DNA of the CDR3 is TGCGCCAGCAGTGAGTCCAGGGCTCTCTACGAGCAGTACTTC. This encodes CASSESRALYEQYF.

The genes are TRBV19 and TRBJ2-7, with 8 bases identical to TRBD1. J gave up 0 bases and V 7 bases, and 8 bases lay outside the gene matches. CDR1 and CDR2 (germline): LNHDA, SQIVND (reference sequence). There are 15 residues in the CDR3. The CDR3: CASTAGQGGSYEQYF. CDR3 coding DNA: TGTGCCAGTACCGCTGGACAGGGTGGCTCCTACGAGCAGTACTTC.

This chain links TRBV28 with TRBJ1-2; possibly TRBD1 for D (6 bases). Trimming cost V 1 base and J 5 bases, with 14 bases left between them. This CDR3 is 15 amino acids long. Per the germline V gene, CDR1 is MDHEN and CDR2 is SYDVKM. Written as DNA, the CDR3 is TGTGCCAGCAGTTTATTTCTGGGGGCGGAATATGGCTACACCTTC. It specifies CASSLFLGAEYGYTF.

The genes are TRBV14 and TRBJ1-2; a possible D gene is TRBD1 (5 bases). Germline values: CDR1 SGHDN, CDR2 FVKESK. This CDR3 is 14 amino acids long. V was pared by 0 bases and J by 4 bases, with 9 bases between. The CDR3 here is CASSQEAGPYGYTF. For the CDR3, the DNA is TGTGCCAGCAGCCAAGAGGCAGGGCCCTATGGCTACACCTTC.

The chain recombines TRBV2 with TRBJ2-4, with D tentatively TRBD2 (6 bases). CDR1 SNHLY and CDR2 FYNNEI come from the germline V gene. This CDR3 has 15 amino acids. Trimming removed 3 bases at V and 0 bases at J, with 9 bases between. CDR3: CASSEEGLAKNIQYF. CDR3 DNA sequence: TGTGCCAGCAGTGAGGAGGGATTAGCCAAAAACATTCAGTACTTC.

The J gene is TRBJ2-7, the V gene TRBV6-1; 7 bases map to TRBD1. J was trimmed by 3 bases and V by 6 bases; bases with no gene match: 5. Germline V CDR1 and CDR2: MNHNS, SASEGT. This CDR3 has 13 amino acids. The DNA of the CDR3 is TGTGCCAGCAGCCAAGGGACAGACTACGAGCAGTACTTC. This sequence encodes CASSQGTDYEQYF.

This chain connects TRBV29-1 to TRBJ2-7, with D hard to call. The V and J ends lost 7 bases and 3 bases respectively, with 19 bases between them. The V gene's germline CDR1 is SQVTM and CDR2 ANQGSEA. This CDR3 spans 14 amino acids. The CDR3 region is CSARIVSRRYEQYF. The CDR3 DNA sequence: TGCAGCGCCAGGATAGTAAGCAGGCGCTACGAGCAGTACTTC.

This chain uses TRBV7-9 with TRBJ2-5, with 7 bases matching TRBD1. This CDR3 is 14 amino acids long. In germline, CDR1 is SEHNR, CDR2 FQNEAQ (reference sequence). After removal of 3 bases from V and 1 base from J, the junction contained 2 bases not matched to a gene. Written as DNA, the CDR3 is TGTGCCAGCAGCTTTGACAGGGCCCAAGAGACCCAGTACTTC. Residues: CASSFDRAQETQYF.

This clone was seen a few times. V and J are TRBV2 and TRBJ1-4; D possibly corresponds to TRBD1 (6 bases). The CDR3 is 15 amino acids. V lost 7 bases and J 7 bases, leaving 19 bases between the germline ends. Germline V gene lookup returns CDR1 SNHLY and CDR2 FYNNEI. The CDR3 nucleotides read TGTGCCAGCAACCTCCTTGAGGGGGAGGGTGAAAAACTGTTTTTT. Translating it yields CASNLLEGEGEKLFF.

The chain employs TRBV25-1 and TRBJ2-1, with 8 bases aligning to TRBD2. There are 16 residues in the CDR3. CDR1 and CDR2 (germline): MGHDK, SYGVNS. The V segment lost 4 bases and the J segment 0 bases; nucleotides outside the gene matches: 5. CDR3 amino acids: CASSAPGLVSYNEQFF. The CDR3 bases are TGTGCCAGCAGTGCTCCGGGACTAGTCTCCTACAATGAGCAGTTCTTC.

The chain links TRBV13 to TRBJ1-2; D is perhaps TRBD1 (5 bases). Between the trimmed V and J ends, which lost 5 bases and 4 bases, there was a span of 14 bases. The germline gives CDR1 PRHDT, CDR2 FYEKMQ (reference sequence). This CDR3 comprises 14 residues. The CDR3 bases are TGTGCCAGCAGCACTATGGGGGGAGGCTATGGCTACACCTTC. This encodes CASSTMGGGYGYTF.

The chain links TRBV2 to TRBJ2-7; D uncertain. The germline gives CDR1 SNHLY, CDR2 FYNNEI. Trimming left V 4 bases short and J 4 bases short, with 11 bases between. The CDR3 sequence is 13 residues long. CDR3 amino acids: CASSGAVEYEQYF. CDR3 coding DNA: TGTGCCAGCAGTGGGGCTGTAGAGTACGAGCAGTACTTC.

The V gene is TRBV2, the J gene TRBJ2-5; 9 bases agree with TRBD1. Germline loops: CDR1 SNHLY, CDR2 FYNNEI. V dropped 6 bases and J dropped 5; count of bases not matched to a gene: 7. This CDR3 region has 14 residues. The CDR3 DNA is TGTGCCAGCAGGACAGGGGGACGAGAGGAGACCCAGTACTTC. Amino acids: CASRTGGREETQYF.

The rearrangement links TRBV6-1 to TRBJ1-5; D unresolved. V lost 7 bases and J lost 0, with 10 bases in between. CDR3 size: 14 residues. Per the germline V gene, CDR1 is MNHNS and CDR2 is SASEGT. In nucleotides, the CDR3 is TGTGCCAGCATGTCGGTATATAGCAATCAGCCCCAGCATTTT. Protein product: CASMSVYSNQPQHF.

The CDR3, as DNA: TGTGCCAGCAGCCCCCGGGACAGGGGTTTCACTGAAGCTTTCTTT. This codes for CASSPRDRGFTEAFF. J is TRBJ1-1 and V is TRBV7-6; 10 bases align to TRBD1. The CDR3 spans 15 residues. The V gene end was trimmed by 5 bases and the J gene end by 4 bases; junction bases not matched to a gene: 7. Germline CDR1 is SGHVS and CDR2 is FNYEAQ.

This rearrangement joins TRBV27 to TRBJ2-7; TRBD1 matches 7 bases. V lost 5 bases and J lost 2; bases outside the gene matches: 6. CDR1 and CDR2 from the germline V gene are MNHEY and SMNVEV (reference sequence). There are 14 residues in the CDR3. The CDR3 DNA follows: TGTGCCAGCAGTATCGGGACAGATCCCTACGAGCAGTACTTC. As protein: CASSIGTDPYEQYF.

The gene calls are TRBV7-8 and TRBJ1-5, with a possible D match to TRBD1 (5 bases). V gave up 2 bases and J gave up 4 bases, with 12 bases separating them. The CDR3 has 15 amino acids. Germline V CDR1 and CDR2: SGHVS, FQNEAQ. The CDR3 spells CASSLYSGKNQPQHF. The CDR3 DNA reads TGTGCCAGCAGCTTATATTCAGGGAAGAATCAGCCCCAGCATTTT. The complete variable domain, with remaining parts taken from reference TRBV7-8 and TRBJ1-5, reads GAGVSQSPRYKVAKRGQDVALRCDPISGHVSLFWYQQALGQGPEFLTYFQNEAQLDKSGLPSDRFFAERPEGSVSTLKIQRTQQEDSAVYLCASSLYSGKNQPQHFGDGTRLSIL.

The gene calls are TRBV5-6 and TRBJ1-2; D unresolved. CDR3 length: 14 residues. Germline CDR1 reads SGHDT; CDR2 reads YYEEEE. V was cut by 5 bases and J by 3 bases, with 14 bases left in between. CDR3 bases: TGTGCCAGCAGTTCGCAGACTGACTACTATGGCTACACCTTC. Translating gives CASSSQTDYYGYTF.